Given below is one TCR beta chain in context. The antigen is not known. The trim removed 0 bases at V and 5 bases at J, leaving 6 bases unmatched. This CDR3 spans 15 amino acids. CDR1 and CDR2 (germline): MNHEY, SMNVEV (reference sequence). The sample comes from a study of cytomegalovirus exposure and HLA in healthy donors. Study results and limitations: In a later analysis, HLA-C alleles had the fewest associated TCRs, DRB1 alleles the most.

PCR amplification relied on 60 Vbeta primers (plus 13 Jbeta primers). Here immunoSEQ multiplex PCR was the method, and the copy in TCRdb shows in-frame clones only, minus some. The sample holds some 150,000 clones; around 77% are singletons and the top ten take about 1.3%. This rearrangement joins TRBV27 to TRBJ2-5, with TRBD2 identical over 7 bases. The receptor's source is a man aged 55-75 years in good health and CMV-seronegative. Source material: PBMCs. The CDR3 sequence: CASSLSASGRETQYF. DNA for the CDR3: TGTGCCAGCAGTTTATCGGCTAGCGGCCGGGAGACCCAGTACTTC.